This TCR beta chain was recovered during a study of shared clonotypes between healthy human individuals. Across the whole study: A couple of women and a few men aged 18 to 49 made up the donors.

Naive CD8 cells were CD45RO-negative, positively selected for CCR7, excluding terminally differentiated effector memory CD45RA+ cells. Germline CDR1 and CDR2: MGHRA and YSYEKL. This CDR3 has 17 residues. V was clipped by 4 bases and J by 1 base, with 18 bases between them. Template for every sorted-subset replicate PCR totaled approximately 0.2 ug DNA, approximately 30,000 T cell genomes. Some clones are missing from TCRdb's copy, which holds only in-frame ones; the method was immunoSEQ multiplex PCR. The sample has about 1,900,000 clones, just under 95% seen once; the top ten hold 1% to 1.5%. The V call is TRBV4-1, the J call TRBJ2-3; a weak D match, TRBD2 (7 bases). The sequencing input was naive CD8+ T cells sorted from blood. This receptor was obtained from a man younger than 30 in good health. Here the CDR3 reads CASSLPFGGAGTDTQYF. The CDR3 DNA sequence: TGCGCCAGCAGCCTTCCCTTTGGGGGGGCCGGCACAGATACGCAGTATTTT.